This T cell receptor beta chain was profiled in a study of technical replicates of blood from a handful of donors. The protocol was immunoSEQ multiplex PCR, while the TCRdb copy is restricted to in-frame clones and leaves out a portion. Seen here are around 98,000 clones, almost 96% observed once, and the top ten hold 0.2% to 0.25%. The germline V gene has CDR1 SNHLY and CDR2 FYNNEI. The CDR3 is made up of 12 amino acids. Trimming cost V 7 bases and J 8 bases, with 11 bases left between them. The chain couples TRBV2 to TRBJ1-4; tentative D call: TRBD1 (6 bases). This TCR was sampled from a human donor in good health. The sequencing sample was made of T cells isolated from PBMCs. This CDR3 reads CASTRTGEKLFF. DNA of the CDR3: TGTGCCAGCACTAGAACAGGGGAAAAACTGTTTTTT.